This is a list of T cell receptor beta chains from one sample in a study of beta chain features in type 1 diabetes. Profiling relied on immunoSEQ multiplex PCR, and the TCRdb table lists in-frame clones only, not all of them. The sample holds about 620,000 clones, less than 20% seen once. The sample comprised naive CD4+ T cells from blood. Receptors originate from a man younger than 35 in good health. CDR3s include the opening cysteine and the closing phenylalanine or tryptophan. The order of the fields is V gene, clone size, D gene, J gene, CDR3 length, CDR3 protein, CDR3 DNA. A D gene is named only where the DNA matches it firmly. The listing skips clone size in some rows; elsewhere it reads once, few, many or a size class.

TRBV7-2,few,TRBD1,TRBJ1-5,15,CASSDRVGSNQPQHF,TGTGCCAGCAGCGACAGGGTGGGGAGCAATCAGCCCCAGCATTTT
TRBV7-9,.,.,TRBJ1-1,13,CASRMTANTEAFF,TGTGCCAGCAGGATGACAGCCAACACTGAAGCTTTCTTT
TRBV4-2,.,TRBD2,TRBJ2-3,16,CASSRPAGGITDTQYF,TGTGCCAGCAGCAGGCCAGCGGGGGGGATCACAGATACGCAGTATTTT
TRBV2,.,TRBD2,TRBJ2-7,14,CASSATGGTYEQYF,TGTGCCAGCAGTGCCACGGGGGGTACCTACGAGCAGTACTTC
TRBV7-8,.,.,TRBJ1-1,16,CASSSWPRGKNTEAFF,TGTGCCAGCAGCTCTTGGCCCAGGGGAAAGAACACTGAAGCTTTCTTT
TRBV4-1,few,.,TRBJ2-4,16,CASSQDYPGAKNIQYF,TGCGCCAGCAGCCAGGACTATCCGGGAGCCAAAAACATTCAGTACTTC
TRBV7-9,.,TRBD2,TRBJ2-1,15,CASSPWTSYHNEQFF,TGTGCCAGCAGTCCCTGGACTAGTTACCACAATGAGCAGTTCTTC
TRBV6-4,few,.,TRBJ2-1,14,CASSDQQGSNEQFF,TGTGCCAGCAGTGATCAACAGGGTAGCAATGAGCAGTTCTTC
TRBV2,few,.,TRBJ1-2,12,CASSASFYGYTF,TGTGCCAGCAGTGCCAGTTTCTATGGCTACACCTTC
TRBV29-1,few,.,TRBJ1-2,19,CSVYRTDTQSPIQKAYYTF,TGCAGCGTTTACCGGACGGACACCCAATCCCCAATCCAGAAGGCTTACTACACCTTC
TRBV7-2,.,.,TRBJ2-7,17,CASTLAWADPPTYEQYF,TGTGCCAGCACCTTAGCCTGGGCTGATCCCCCGACCTACGAGCAGTACTTC
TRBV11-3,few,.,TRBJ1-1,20,CASSLDWLFAHLVLDTEAFF,TGTGCCAGCAGCTTAGATTGGCTTTTTGCCCACTTGGTTTTGGACACTGAAGCTTTCTTT
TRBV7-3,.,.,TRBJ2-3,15,CASSLNPGAIDTQYF,TGTGCCAGCAGCTTAAACCCGGGAGCGATAGATACGCAGTATTTT
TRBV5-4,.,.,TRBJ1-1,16,CASSLARGLGNTEAFF,TGTGCCAGCAGCTTGGCCCGGGGTTTAGGGAACACTGAAGCTTTCTTT
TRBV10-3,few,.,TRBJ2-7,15,CATISNIGPSYEQYF,TGTGCCACCATCTCTAATATCGGGCCATCCTACGAGCAGTACTTC
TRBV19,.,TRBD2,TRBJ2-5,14,CASSISGGRETQYF,TGTGCCAGTAGTATAAGCGGGGGCCGGGAGACCCAGTACTTC
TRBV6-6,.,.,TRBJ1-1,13,CASRRDGNTEAFF,TGTGCCAGCAGAAGAGACGGGAACACTGAAGCTTTCTTT
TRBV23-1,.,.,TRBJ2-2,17,CASSQSGIGGSTGELFF,TGCGCCAGCAGTCAATCAGGTATCGGGGGTAGCACCGGGGAGCTGTTTTTT
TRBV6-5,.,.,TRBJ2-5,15,CASSFSRDGEETQYF,TGTGCCAGCAGTTTTAGCCGGGACGGCGAAGAGACCCAGTACTTC
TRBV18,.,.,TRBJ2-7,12,CASSQDGYEQYF,TGTGCCAGCTCACAAGACGGCTACGAGCAGTACTTC
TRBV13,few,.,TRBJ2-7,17,CASSLDRRHLNSYEQYF,TGTGCCAGCAGCTTAGATAGGAGACATCTGAACTCCTACGAGCAGTACTTC
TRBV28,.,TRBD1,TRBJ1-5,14,CASTHGTANQPQHF,TGTGCCAGCACTCACGGGACAGCCAATCAGCCCCAGCATTTT
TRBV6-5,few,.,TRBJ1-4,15,CASSYSRDTNEKLFF,TGTGCCAGCAGTTACTCGAGGGACACTAATGAAAAACTGTTTTTT
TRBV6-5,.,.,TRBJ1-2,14,CASSTFRANYGYTF,TGTGCCAGCAGTACATTCAGGGCTAACTATGGCTACACCTTC
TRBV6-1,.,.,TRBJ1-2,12,CASTGRVWGYTF,TGTGCCAGCACGGGTAGGGTCTGGGGCTACACCTTC